This paragraph reports one T cell receptor (beta chain). This specimen comes from a study of blood T cell repertoires in COVID-19. Turning to the study itself: Specimens from acute and convalescent COVID-19 originated in the United States, Italy and Spain. PBMCs, B-cell-depleted T cells, or T cells provided the cDNA or gDNA that made up the material.

V lost 4 bases and J lost 4; bases outside the gene matches: 8. There are 15 residues in the CDR3. Germline loops: CDR1 SGHRS, CDR2 YFSETQ. Profiling relied on immunoSEQ multiplex PCR, and the TCRdb table lists in-frame clones only, not all of them. Of approximately 140,000 clones in the sample, 84% were seen once. This receptor was taken from a man between 60 and 70 years old with acute or convalescent COVID-19. V and J are TRBV5-1 and TRBJ1-2; 9 bases are shared with TRBD1. Sequencing was performed on peripheral blood. CDR3 protein: CASSLSGTGSYGYTF. The CDR3 nucleotides are TGCGCCAGCAGCCTTTCCGGGACAGGGTCCTATGGCTACACCTTC.